These T cell receptor beta chains were read from a single sample in a study of blood T cells in healthy people across ages. TCRdb called the 5' RACE reads again in MiXCR, with one record for every CDR3 protein. The sample lists hundreds of thousands of distinct CDR3 sequences; about 52% were seen once. Sequenced material: blood. The source of these receptors is a man aged 60 to 75 in good health. CDR3s include the opening cysteine and the closing phenylalanine or tryptophan. D genes are given only for firm matches. The size entry is marked missing in some rows and otherwise reads once, few, many or a size class.

TGTGCCAGCAGCTTGGGACACGCCTATGGCTACACCTTC | CASSLGHAYGYTF | TRBV28 | . | few | TRBJ1-2
TGTGCCTGGAGTGCTGTGGGACTATACGAGCAGTACTTC | CAWSAVGLYEQYF | TRBV30 | TRBD2 | few | TRBJ2-7
TGCGCCAGCAGCAGGGACAGGCGGTCTGGGGCCAACGTCCTGACTTTC | CASSRDRRSGANVLTF | TRBV5-1 | TRBD1 | . | TRBJ2-6
TGTGCCAGCAGACTAAGCGGGGGAGGGGACAGTCTTTTTTACTACGAGCAGTACTTC | CASRLSGGGDSLFYYEQYF | TRBV7-2 | . | . | TRBJ2-7
TGCGCCAGCAGCTTGATGGGGCAAGAGACCCAGTACTTC | CASSLMGQETQYF | TRBV5-1 | . | few | TRBJ2-5
TGTGCCAGCAGCTGGAGGGGGGGGGGCAATGAGCAGTTCTTC | CASSWRGGGNEQFF | TRBV7-6 | . | . | TRBJ2-1
TGTGCCAGCAGCGCCGACAGGGGAGGCTACAATGAGCAGTTCTTC | CASSADRGGYNEQFF | TRBV7-3 | TRBD1 | few | TRBJ2-1
TGTGCCAGCAGCGTGGGAAGGAGGGGCTACAATGAGCAGTTCTTC | CASSVGRRGYNEQFF | TRBV9 | . | many | TRBJ2-1
TGCAGTGCTAGATCCGACAGTGGGACCCAGTACTTC | CSARSDSGTQYF | TRBV20-1 | . | . | TRBJ2-5
TGTGCCAGCAGTCCATCCCCGTACAATGAGCAGTTCTTC | CASSPSPYNEQFF | TRBV2 | . | . | TRBJ2-1
TGTGCCAGCAGCTTAGCCCGGACAGGGGCCAACGTCCTGACTTTC | CASSLARTGANVLTF | TRBV11-2 | . | few | TRBJ2-6
TGCGCCAGCAGCCAAGATCCAGATAATTCACCCCTCCACTTT | CASSQDPDNSPLHF | TRBV4-3 | . | few | TRBJ1-6
TGTGCCAGCAGCACGGGACAGGGGAGGATCAAGCAGTACTTC | CASSTGQGRIKQYF | TRBV25-1 | TRBD1 | . | TRBJ2-5
TGCAGCGTTGAATGGAGGACAGGGGGCCCGGGTACGCAGTATTTT | CSVEWRTGGPGTQYF | TRBV29-1 | TRBD1 | few | TRBJ2-3